A selection of T cell receptor beta chains follows, all from one sample in a study of patients and donors after allogeneic stem cell transplantation. Each CDR3 protein gets one entry after TCRdb re-called the RT-PCR reads with MiXCR. This sample has 80,000 to 90,000 distinct CDR3 sequences, with roughly 48% found just once. Sequences were obtained from blood, either unsorted or a sorted T cell fraction (not recorded which). Receptors were obtained from a human donor who was either an allogeneic HSCT recipient or a stem cell or donor lymphocyte infusion donor (not recorded which). It is not recorded whose cells these are; they may come from a transplant donor. CDR3s include the opening cysteine and the closing phenylalanine or tryptophan. Each record gives: J gene, clone size, V gene, D gene, CDR3 length, CDR3 protein, CDR3 DNA. A D gene is named only where the DNA matches it firmly. Size is stated for part of the rows, as once, few or many counts, or as a class when the clone is expanded.

J gene: TRBJ1-2
clone size: -
V gene: TRBV6-2/TRBV6-3
D gene: -
CDR3 length: 14
CDR3 protein: CASTTQGRTYGYTF
CDR3 DNA: TGTGCCAGCACAACGCAGGGACGGACCTATGGCTACACCTTC

J gene: TRBJ1-2
clone size: -
V gene: TRBV27
D gene: TRBD1
CDR3 length: 16
CDR3 protein: CASSLTTGGSDYGYTF
CDR3 DNA: TGTGCCAGCAGTCTGACGACAGGGGGGTCGGACTATGGCTACACCTTC

J gene: TRBJ1-1
clone size: few
V gene: TRBV4-2
D gene: TRBD1
CDR3 length: 18
CDR3 protein: CASSQGRTGLLTNTEAFF
CDR3 DNA: TGTGCCAGCAGCCAAGGGCGGACAGGTCTCTTGACGAACACTGAAGCTTTCTTT

J gene: TRBJ1-1
clone size: few
V gene: TRBV5-1
D gene: -
CDR3 length: 16
CDR3 protein: CASSLRPQGLDTEAFF
CDR3 DNA: TGCGCCAGCAGCTTAAGGCCCCAGGGATTAGACACTGAAGCTTTCTTT

J gene: TRBJ1-1
clone size: -
V gene: TRBV19
D gene: -
CDR3 length: 12
CDR3 protein: CASEWGNTEAFF
CDR3 DNA: TGTGCCAGTGAGTGGGGGAACACTGAAGCTTTCTTT

J gene: TRBJ1-1
clone size: -
V gene: TRBV7-2
D gene: -
CDR3 length: 13
CDR3 protein: CASSFDEGTEAFF
CDR3 DNA: TGTGCCAGCAGCTTTGATGAGGGCACTGAAGCTTTCTTT

J gene: TRBJ2-3
clone size: -
V gene: TRBV12-3/TRBV12-4
D gene: TRBD2
CDR3 length: 18
CDR3 protein: CASSPYGTTGTSGSAQYF
CDR3 DNA: TGTGCCAGCAGTCCCTACGGGACTACCGGGACTAGCGGGAGTGCGCAGTATTTT

J gene: TRBJ1-6
clone size: -
V gene: TRBV10-3
D gene: -
CDR3 length: 21
CDR3 protein: CAISESSFSIDSDPSDSPLHF
CDR3 DNA: TGTGCCATCAGTGAGTCGAGTTTTTCCATAGACTCAGACCCTTCGGACTCACCCCTCCACTTT

J gene: TRBJ1-3
clone size: -
V gene: TRBV7-9
D gene: TRBD1
CDR3 length: 16
CDR3 protein: CAHVKPGQNSGNTIYF
CDR3 DNA: TGTGCCCACGTCAAGCCGGGACAGAACTCTGGAAACACCATATATTTT

J gene: TRBJ1-2
clone size: -
V gene: TRBV11-2
D gene: TRBD1
CDR3 length: 14
CDR3 protein: CASSVTGGTYGYTF
CDR3 DNA: TGTGCCAGCAGCGTTACAGGGGGCACCTATGGCTACACCTTC

J gene: TRBJ1-2
clone size: few
V gene: TRBV7-2
D gene: -
CDR3 length: 17
CDR3 protein: CASSPQRPVATNYGYTF
CDR3 DNA: TGTGCCAGCAGCCCCCAGAGGCCGGTCGCCACTAACTATGGCTACACCTTC

J gene: TRBJ1-2
clone size: few
V gene: TRBV29-1
D gene: TRBD1
CDR3 length: 16
CDR3 protein: CSASPGTGGPVRGYTF
CDR3 DNA: TGCAGCGCATCCCCCGGGACAGGGGGCCCGGTTCGTGGCTACACCTTC

J gene: TRBJ1-1
clone size: -
V gene: TRBV12-3/TRBV12-4
D gene: -
CDR3 length: 13
CDR3 protein: CASSLRIILGAFF
CDR3 DNA: TGTGCCAGCAGTTTAAGAATAATCTTGGGGGCTTTCTTT

J gene: TRBJ1-6
clone size: few
V gene: TRBV20-1
D gene: TRBD1
CDR3 length: 15
CDR3 protein: CSARGWTGENSPLHF
CDR3 DNA: TGCAGTGCTAGAGGCTGGACAGGCGAAAATTCACCCCTCCACTTT

J gene: TRBJ1-6
clone size: few
V gene: TRBV9
D gene: -
CDR3 length: 15
CDR3 protein: CASSVGEGLGSPLHF
CDR3 DNA: TGTGCCAGCAGCGTAGGAGAAGGGCTCGGTTCACCCCTCCACTTT

J gene: TRBJ2-2
clone size: -
V gene: TRBV5-1
D gene: TRBD1
CDR3 length: 16
CDR3 protein: CASSLRFRQGPGELFF
CDR3 DNA: TGCGCCAGCAGCTTGAGATTCCGACAGGGGCCCGGGGAGCTGTTTTTT

J gene: TRBJ1-2
clone size: few
V gene: TRBV5-6
D gene: -
CDR3 length: 13
CDR3 protein: CASSLGRFGGYTF
CDR3 DNA: TGTGCCAGCAGCTTGGGCAGGTTTGGTGGCTACACCTTC

J gene: TRBJ1-5
clone size: -
V gene: TRBV9
D gene: -
CDR3 length: 14
CDR3 protein: CASSVAQGGQPQHF
CDR3 DNA: TGTGCCAGCAGCGTAGCACAGGGCGGTCAGCCCCAGCATTTT

J gene: TRBJ1-5
clone size: -
V gene: TRBV28
D gene: -
CDR3 length: 16
CDR3 protein: CASNLSDRRRSQPQHF
CDR3 DNA: TGTGCCAGCAACCTCTCGGACCGCCGTCGGAGTCAGCCCCAGCATTTT

J gene: TRBJ2-5
clone size: -
V gene: TRBV12-3/TRBV12-4
D gene: TRBD2
CDR3 length: 18
CDR3 protein: CASSLDPAGVTFGGTQYF
CDR3 DNA: TGTGCCAGCAGTTTAGACCCAGCGGGAGTGACCTTCGGAGGGACCCAGTACTTC

J gene: TRBJ2-1
clone size: -
V gene: TRBV29-1
D gene: -
CDR3 length: 15
CDR3 protein: CSVASLSGNYNEQFF
CDR3 DNA: TGCAGCGTTGCCTCCCTTAGCGGAAACTACAATGAGCAGTTCTTC

J gene: TRBJ1-2
clone size: few
V gene: TRBV28
D gene: TRBD1
CDR3 length: 13
CDR3 protein: CASNEQGAYGYTF
CDR3 DNA: TGTGCCAGCAACGAACAGGGGGCCTATGGCTACACCTTC

J gene: TRBJ1-3
clone size: -
V gene: TRBV7-2
D gene: -
CDR3 length: 14
CDR3 protein: CASSLAAVGNTIYF
CDR3 DNA: TGTGCCAGCAGCTTAGCGGCGGTGGGAAACACCATATATTTT

J gene: TRBJ2-2
clone size: -
V gene: TRBV20-1
D gene: TRBD2
CDR3 length: 19
CDR3 protein: CSARVWASGSPPNTGELFF
CDR3 DNA: TGCAGTGCTAGAGTGTGGGCTAGCGGGAGTCCCCCGAACACCGGGGAGCTGTTTTTT

J gene: TRBJ1-4
clone size: -
V gene: TRBV29-1
D gene: -
CDR3 length: 14
CDR3 protein: CSVELKGRNEKLFF
CDR3 DNA: TGCAGCGTTGAGTTAAAGGGTCGGAATGAAAAACTGTTTTTT

J gene: TRBJ1-2
clone size: -
V gene: TRBV6-5
D gene: -
CDR3 length: 13
CDR3 protein: CASSPRGLGGYTF
CDR3 DNA: TGTGCCAGCAGCCCGAGGGGTCTAGGGGGCTACACCTTC

J gene: TRBJ1-4
clone size: -
V gene: TRBV7-9
D gene: -
CDR3 length: 13
CDR3 protein: CAVQGSTNEKLFF
CDR3 DNA: TGTGCCGTACAGGGTTCAACTAATGAAAAACTGTTTTTT

J gene: TRBJ1-3
clone size: few
V gene: TRBV2
D gene: -
CDR3 length: 12
CDR3 protein: CASSERGNTIYF
CDR3 DNA: TGTGCCAGCAGTGAACGAGGAAACACCATATATTTT

J gene: TRBJ2-7
clone size: -
V gene: TRBV12-3/TRBV12-4
D gene: TRBD2
CDR3 length: 16
CDR3 protein: CASSFTFLAGEYEQYF
CDR3 DNA: TGTGCCAGCAGTTTTACTTTCTTAGCGGGAGAATACGAGCAGTACTTC

J gene: TRBJ1-2
clone size: few
V gene: TRBV9
D gene: -
CDR3 length: 13
CDR3 protein: CASSATGSGGYTF
CDR3 DNA: TGTGCCAGCAGCGCTACAGGAAGTGGTGGCTACACCTTC

J gene: TRBJ1-1
clone size: few
V gene: TRBV20-1
D gene: TRBD1
CDR3 length: 14
CDR3 protein: CSARDRDRAAEAFF
CDR3 DNA: TGCAGTGCTAGAGACCGGGACAGGGCGGCTGAAGCTTTCTTT

J gene: TRBJ1-1
clone size: -
V gene: TRBV28
D gene: -
CDR3 length: 13
CDR3 protein: CASSLDRELAPFF
CDR3 DNA: TGTGCCAGCAGTCTAGACCGGGAGCTAGCACCTTTCTTT

J gene: TRBJ2-4
clone size: -
V gene: TRBV11-2
D gene: -
CDR3 length: 14
CDR3 protein: CASSLIQLRGIQYF
CDR3 DNA: TGTGCCAGCAGCTTGATTCAGCTTAGGGGTATTCAGTACTTC

J gene: TRBJ1-1
clone size: -
V gene: TRBV5-6
D gene: -
CDR3 length: 14
CDR3 protein: CASSEGTVNTEAFF
CDR3 DNA: TGTGCCAGCAGCGAGGGGACGGTGAACACTGAAGCTTTCTTT

J gene: TRBJ1-1
clone size: -
V gene: TRBV3-1
D gene: -
CDR3 length: 12
CDR3 protein: CASSHGATEAFF
CDR3 DNA: TGTGCCAGCAGCCACGGGGCCACTGAAGCTTTCTTT

J gene: TRBJ2-1
clone size: -
V gene: TRBV12-3/TRBV12-4
D gene: TRBD2
CDR3 length: 16
CDR3 protein: CASSLGLASSYNEQFF
CDR3 DNA: TGTGCCAGCAGTTTAGGACTAGCCAGCTCCTACAATGAGCAGTTCTTC

J gene: TRBJ1-1
clone size: few
V gene: TRBV28
D gene: TRBD1
CDR3 length: 17
CDR3 protein: CASSSGTGGGLRTEAFF
CDR3 DNA: TGTGCCAGCAGTTCCGGGACAGGGGGGGGTTTGAGAACTGAAGCTTTCTTT

J gene: TRBJ1-1
clone size: -
V gene: TRBV29-1
D gene: -
CDR3 length: 15
CDR3 protein: CSVGIKALTKPTAFF
CDR3 DNA: TGCAGCGTTGGGATTAAGGCACTCACTAAACCAACGGCTTTCTTT

J gene: TRBJ1-1
clone size: -
V gene: TRBV20-1
D gene: TRBD1
CDR3 length: 15
CDR3 protein: CSARDPRTGNTEAFF
CDR3 DNA: TGCAGTGCTAGAGATCCCAGGACAGGGAACACTGAAGCTTTCTTT

J gene: TRBJ1-1
clone size: -
V gene: TRBV7-3
D gene: -
CDR3 length: 15
CDR3 protein: CASSLLSDGRAEAFF
CDR3 DNA: TGTGCCAGCAGCTTATTGAGTGATGGTAGGGCTGAAGCTTTCTTT